A selection of T cell receptor beta chains follows, all from one sample in a study of early T cells in non-severe SARS-CoV-2 infection. TCRdb recomputed calls from the 5' RACE reads with MiXCR, one row per CDR3 protein. In the table there are some 64,000 distinct CDR3 sequences, 11% of which are singletons. Sequences were obtained from whole blood. The receptors originated from an adult who was a healthcare worker with PCR-confirmed SARS-CoV-2 infection or an uninfected control (not recorded which). CDR3s leave out the opening cysteine and the closing phenylalanine or tryptophan.

11	TRBV12-3/TRBV12-4	TRBJ2-3	ASSLPSTDTQY
13	TRBV12-5	TRBJ1-1	ASGLAQGVRTEAF
13	TRBV18	TRBJ1-5	ASSPTGQGVQPQH
11	TRBV6-5	TRBJ1-1	ASRHFMTGSTF
12	TRBV6-5	TRBJ1-2	ASRGDRTTAGYT
17	TRBV4-2	TRBJ1-1	ASSQLGVGDAALNTEAF
15	TRBV20-1	TRBJ2-7	SARVWRGAPDSYEQY
13	TRBV12-3/TRBV12-4	TRBJ1-6	ASSPGGRERSPLH
12	TRBV7-2	TRBJ1-1	ASSSTGVTTEAF
13	TRBV3-1	TRBJ1-1	ASSQGDRGHTEAF
18	TRBV3-1	TRBJ2-3	ASSQETVDSTLLPTDTQY
10	TRBV7-9	TRBJ1-1	ASSLQNTEAF
13	TRBV6-2/TRBV6-3	TRBJ1-6	ASSLALSQMSPLH
13	TRBV10-3	TRBJ2-5	AVGPGSLGQETQY
11	TRBV2	TRBJ1-3	ASSEARGNTIY
10	TRBV5-4	TRBJ2-7	ASSFNPREQY
12	TRBV6-6	TRBJ1-2	ASSYAGTGYGYT
12	TRBV29-1	TRBJ2-3	SADTGASTDTQY
10	TRBV29-1	TRBJ2-7	SVKETGVEQY
13	TRBV30	TRBJ1-4	AWGPGRRSDEKLF
12	TRBV4-3	TRBJ2-7	ASSQAGGSYEQY
10	TRBV3-1	TRBJ2-5	ASSQETETQY
13	TRBV12-3/TRBV12-4	TRBJ1-3	ASSLTGSSGNTIY
13	TRBV5-5	TRBJ2-7	ASSLAGGATYEQY
12	TRBV5-1	TRBJ1-2	ASSLIGQGYGYT
13	TRBV6-1	TRBJ1-6	ASSEVTGDNSPLH
12	TRBV6-6	TRBJ1-1	ASKSTGSVPEAF
14	TRBV27	TRBJ2-5	ASSFARTSKQETQY
11	TRBV30	TRBJ2-7	AWSVGHRSEQY
15	TRBV20-1	TRBJ1-4	SARDPAQGAANEKLF
14	TRBV7-6	TRBJ1-2	ASSLTGQVGNYGYT
13	TRBV19	TRBJ2-3	ASSMAVPSGDTQY
14	TRBV5-1	TRBJ2-5	ASRDLTSGLQETQY
14	TRBV9	TRBJ2-5	ASSALPTSSGETQY
11	TRBV5-1	TRBJ2-7	ASSYGSPLEQY
16	TRBV10-3	TRBJ2-3	ATEAGTSGGAGTDTQY
14	TRBV7-9	TRBJ2-7	ASSIIGTSGSYEQY
14	TRBV6-6	TRBJ2-7	ASSYPQGAHLYEQY
10	TRBV6-6	TRBJ1-1	ASRLDRDEAF
12	TRBV25-1	TRBJ1-2	ASSAWGQGYGYT
12	TRBV5-6	TRBJ1-1	ASSSLYRATEAF
11	TRBV12-3/TRBV12-4	TRBJ1-1	ASSSQGITEAF
13	TRBV7-2	TRBJ2-7	ASSPPGVGPGEQY
13	TRBV6-2/TRBV6-3	TRBJ1-1	ASSPSALQRTEAF
11	TRBV5-6	TRBJ2-7	ASRTGTGLVEY
11	TRBV20-1	TRBJ2-1	SAERDYSNEQF
14	TRBV3-1	TRBJ2-1	ASSQVMRQGSGEQF
11	TRBV20-1	TRBJ2-7	SALRDRTAEQY
15	TRBV20-1	TRBJ2-7	SARAKRGTGVPYEQY